The clone carrying this T cell receptor (beta chain) occurred a few times. What it binds is unknown. The V end lost 0 bases, the J end lost 8 bases, and 17 bases lay between the germline ends. The CDR3 covers 16 residues. CDR1 is ENHRY, CDR2 SYGVKD, per germline. A single record per CDR3 protein comes from TCRdb applying MiXCR to the reads. The sample holds around 100,000 distinct CDR3 sequences, around 9.1% seen once. This specimen belongs to a study of T cell repertoires in cytomegalovirus infection. At the level of the study: An indication of both CMV infection and matching HLA type came from public TCR beta signatures.

Study-wide results and limits: Across the ex vivo response, the dominant clonotypes were HLA-C-restricted CMV-specific TCR beta clonotypes. Summed frequency of shared TCR beta families picked out CMV carriers who also had the relevant HLA.

This receptor was obtained from a human donor in good health (CMV status not recorded). Some clones in this sample may be carry-over from other donors' samples. The chain has TRBV10-3 and TRBJ2-1; no clear D. The sample comprised PBMCs, sequenced either directly or after in vitro stimulation (not recorded which). CDR3 coding DNA: TGTGCCATCAGTGAGTCCTTGGGGAAAGGCACCGATGAGCAGTTCTTC. Its protein product is CAISESLGKGTDEQFF.